The rows below give T cell receptor beta chains drawn from one sample of a study of blood T cells in healthy people across ages. TCRdb re-called the 5' RACE reads through MiXCR, storing one row per CDR3 protein. The sample contains 920,000 or so distinct CDR3 sequences, roughly 45% of which appear only once. The sequenced material came from blood. These receptor sequences come from an older woman in good health. The CDR3 runs from the conserved cysteine through the conserved F or W. A D gene is named only where the DNA matches it firmly. Where a row states a size, it is once, few, many or the class of an expanded clone; other rows omit it.

- TRBJ2-3 TRBV5-1 TRBD2 TGCGCCAGCAGCCCGGGACTAGCGGGAGGGACTAGCACAGATACGCAGTATTTT CASSPGLAGGTSTDTQYF
few TRBJ2-5 TRBV20-1 - TGCAGTGCTAGTGCGCTGGGACACCTAGAAGAGACCCAGTACTTC CSASALGHLEETQYF
- TRBJ1-4 TRBV6-5 TRBD1 TGTGCCGGCAGTGAGACAGGGGGAAGGGAAAAACTGTTTTTT CAGSETGGREKLFF
- TRBJ1-2 TRBV7-2 TRBD1 TGTGCCAGCAGCTTAGCGGTGACAGGGAAGGGCCATGGCTACACCTTC CASSLAVTGKGHGYTF
- TRBJ1-4 TRBV12-3/TRBV12-4 - TGTGCCAGCAGAAAAATAAGACAGCCTAATGAAAAACTGTTTTTT CASRKIRQPNEKLFF
once TRBJ2-5 TRBV12-3/TRBV12-4 TRBD1 TGTGCCAGCAGACCAGCAGGGGGTGAGACCCAGTACTTC CASRPAGGETQYF
once TRBJ2-7 TRBV6-2/TRBV6-3 - TGTGCCAGCAGTTATCGAGGCACCCAAGGTCCCTGCGAGCAGTACTTC CASSYRGTQGPCEQYF
few TRBJ2-1 TRBV27 TRBD2 TGTGCCAGCAGTTTATCTCTAGCGGAAGTCTACAATGAGCAGTTCTTC CASSLSLAEVYNEQFF
- TRBJ2-1 TRBV7-8 TRBD2 TGTGCCAGCAGCTTGAGGCTAGCGGATTCCTACAATGAGCAGTTCTTC CASSLRLADSYNEQFF
- TRBJ1-1 TRBV29-1 - TGCAGCGTTGCTTCTTTGGGGGTCGGGATGAACACTGAAGCTTTCTTT CSVASLGVGMNTEAFF
- TRBJ1-4 TRBV6-6 TRBD1 TGTGCCAGCAGGCCTACAGGGGGCAAGGGGGCCGAAAAACTGTTTTTT CASRPTGGKGAEKLFF
- TRBJ1-2 TRBV12-3/TRBV12-4 - TGTGCCAGCAGTTTAGTTGGGTTCGGCGGCTACACCTTC CASSLVGFGGYTF
- TRBJ2-5 TRBV6-5 - TGTGCCAGCAGTTACTCGAGACCCGGGACCGCTAGCCTCCAAGAGACCCAGTACTTC CASSYSRPGTASLQETQYF
- TRBJ2-5 TRBV20-1 - TGCAGTGCGACCAAGCAGGGTGTGAGGGAGACCCAGTACTTC CSATKQGVRETQYF
- TRBJ2-7 TRBV24-1 - TGTGCCACCAGTGAGACAGGAGCCCTGGATGAGCAGTACTTC CATSETGALDEQYF
few TRBJ2-5 TRBV29-1 - TGCAGCGCCCGAGCAGTAGGAGAGACCCAGTACTTC CSARAVGETQYF
- TRBJ2-7 TRBV29-1 - TGCAGCGTTTATAGTAGAAGGGGCTCCTACGAGCAGTACTTC CSVYSRRGSYEQYF
- TRBJ2-1 TRBV20-1 TRBD2 TGCAGTGCTAGAGATCCGAAAACTAGCGGGAGTATCGATGAGCAGTTCTTC CSARDPKTSGSIDEQFF
few TRBJ2-5 TRBV5-1 - TGCGCCAGCAGCTTGGTGGACTCCCCCATAGAGACCCAGTACTTC CASSLVDSPIETQYF
- TRBJ2-3 TRBV28 TRBD1 TGTGCCAGCAGTTCCCGGGACAGGGGGCCCACAGATACGCAGTATTTT CASSSRDRGPTDTQYF
few TRBJ2-7 TRBV7-9 - TGTGCCAGCAGCCGACCCGACACCTACCCCTACGAGCAGTACTTC CASSRPDTYPYEQYF
- TRBJ2-4 TRBV20-1 - TGCAGTGCTCAAGACAGGCTTTTAGCCAAAAACATTCAGTACTTC CSAQDRLLAKNIQYF
- TRBJ1-2 TRBV30 - TGTGCCTGGAGTGTGATGGATGGCTACACCTTC CAWSVMDGYTF
- TRBJ1-1 TRBV2 - TGTGCCAGCAGTCGTTCTCAGCCGGGACCGAGAAGATACACTGAAGCTTTCTTT CASSRSQPGPRRYTEAFF
- TRBJ2-6 TRBV19 - TGTGCCAGTAGTGTAGAGGCTCCCCTCTCTGGGGCCAACGTCCTGACTTTC CASSVEAPLSGANVLTF
- TRBJ1-2 TRBV28 - TGTGCCAGCAGTGTATTGAGGGCGCTGGGCTACACCTTC CASSVLRALGYTF
- TRBJ2-7 TRBV12-3/TRBV12-4 TRBD1 TGTGCCAGCAGTATGGTACCGGGACAGAAAAACGAGCAGTACTTC CASSMVPGQKNEQYF
- TRBJ1-2 TRBV30 - TGTGCCTATCCACTAGGCAGTGGCTACACCTTC CAYPLGSGYTF
once TRBJ2-6 TRBV27 - TGTGCCAGCAGTTTAGCCGGGCCGAGGGCCAACGTCCTGACTTTC CASSLAGPRANVLTF
- TRBJ2-1 TRBV4-1 - TGCGCCAGCAGTAAACGAAGGGGCCAAATAAACAATGAGCAGTTCTTC CASSKRRGQINNEQFF
many TRBJ1-6 TRBV20-1 - TGCAGTGCTAGAGATTTTTCAGGGAACTCACCCCTCCACTTT CSARDFSGNSPLHF
few TRBJ2-1 TRBV6-5 TRBD2 TGTGCCAGCACCCCGACTAGCGGGAGAGGTAATGAGCAGTTCTTC CASTPTSGRGNEQFF
- TRBJ2-7 TRBV3-1 TRBD2 TGTGCCAGCAGCCAAACTTACGGGGGGACCTACGAGCAGTACTTC CASSQTYGGTYEQYF
- TRBJ2-7 TRBV7-9 TRBD1 TGTGCCAGCAGCTTACGGACCGGGACAGGGTTCTCCTCCGAGCAGTACTTC CASSLRTGTGFSSEQYF
- TRBJ2-1 TRBV27 TRBD2 TGTGCCAGCAGTTTCTCGGTAGTAGCGGGAGGGTCGAACAATGAGCAGTTCTTC CASSFSVVAGGSNNEQFF
few TRBJ2-5 TRBV24-1 TRBD2 TGTGCCACCAGTGATGGGGGGGGTTGGGCGACCCAGTACTTC CATSDGGGWATQYF
- TRBJ1-4 TRBV7-2 TRBD1 TGTGCCAGCAGCCCCAGACAGGGGTATAATGAAAAACTGTTTTTT CASSPRQGYNEKLFF
- TRBJ2-5 TRBV20-1 TRBD1 TGCAGTGCTAGAGCGGGACAGGGCACGGGAGAGACCCAGTACTTC CSARAGQGTGETQYF
few TRBJ2-7 TRBV2 - TGTGCCAGCAGTGAATACGGGACAACCTACGAGCAGTACTTC CASSEYGTTYEQYF
- TRBJ2-1 TRBV5-1 - TGCGCCAGCAGCCTTGACAAGGGGGGGCGGAATGAGCAGTTCTTC CASSLDKGGRNEQFF
- TRBJ2-7 TRBV6-5 - TGTGCCAGCAGTTACTCTGGCCCACACAGTGAGCAGTACTTC CASSYSGPHSEQYF
- TRBJ2-1 TRBV28 TRBD1 TGTGCCAGCAGGTGGACAGGGGCCCATGAGCAGTTCTTC CASRWTGAHEQFF
- TRBJ2-5 TRBV5-1 - TGCGCCAGCAGCTCCCGACAGGGAGGTGTGCGGGAGACCCAGTACTTC CASSSRQGGVRETQYF
many TRBJ2-7 TRBV27 - TGTGCCAGCAGTTCGGCCGCCTACGAGCAGTACTTC CASSSAAYEQYF
- TRBJ2-1 TRBV20-1 TRBD2 TGCAGTGCTAGAGGACTAGCTTCCAAGGTCGATGAGCGGTTCTTC CSARGLASKVDERFF
few TRBJ2-7 TRBV15 TRBD1 TGTGCCACCAGCACCTATCCAGGGGGCTACTACGAGCAGTACTTC CATSTYPGGYYEQYF